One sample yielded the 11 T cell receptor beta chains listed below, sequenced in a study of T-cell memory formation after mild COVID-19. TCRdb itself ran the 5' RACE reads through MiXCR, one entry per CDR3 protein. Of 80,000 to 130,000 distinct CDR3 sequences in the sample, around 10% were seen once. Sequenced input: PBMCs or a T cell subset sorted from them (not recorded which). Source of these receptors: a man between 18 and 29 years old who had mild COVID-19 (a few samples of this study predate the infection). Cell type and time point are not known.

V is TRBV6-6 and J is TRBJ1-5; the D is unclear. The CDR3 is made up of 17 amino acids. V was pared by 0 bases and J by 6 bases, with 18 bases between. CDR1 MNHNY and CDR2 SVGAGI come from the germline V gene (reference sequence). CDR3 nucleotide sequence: TGTGCCAGCAGTTACTCGCGTGGACCGGAGAGTCTTCAGCCCCAGCATTTT. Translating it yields CASSYSRGPESLQPQHF.

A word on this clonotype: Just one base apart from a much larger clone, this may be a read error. The CDR3 DNA sequence: TGTGCCAGGAGCCGCAAGTTAGATACGCAGTATTTT. Protein sequence: CARSRKLDTQYF. The chain has TRBV7-9 and TRBJ2-3; unclear D gene. The germline V and J ends were trimmed by 9 bases and 5 bases, with 12 bases remaining between them. The CDR3 contains 12 residues. Germline-derived CDR1 and CDR2 are SEHNR and FQNEAQ (reference sequence).

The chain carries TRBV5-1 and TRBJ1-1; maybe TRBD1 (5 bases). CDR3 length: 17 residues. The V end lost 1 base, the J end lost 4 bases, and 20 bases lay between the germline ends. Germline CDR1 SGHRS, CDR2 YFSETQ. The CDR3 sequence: CASSLRTLGVEVTEAFF. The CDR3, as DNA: TGCGCCAGCAGCTTGAGGACTTTGGGGGTAGAGGTCACTGAAGCTTTCTTT.

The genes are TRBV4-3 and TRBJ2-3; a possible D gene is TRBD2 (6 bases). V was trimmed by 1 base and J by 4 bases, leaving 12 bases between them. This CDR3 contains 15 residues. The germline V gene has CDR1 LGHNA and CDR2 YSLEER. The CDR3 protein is CASSQGQRVADTQYF. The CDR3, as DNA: TGCGCCAGCAGCCAAGGCCAGCGGGTGGCAGATACGCAGTATTTT.

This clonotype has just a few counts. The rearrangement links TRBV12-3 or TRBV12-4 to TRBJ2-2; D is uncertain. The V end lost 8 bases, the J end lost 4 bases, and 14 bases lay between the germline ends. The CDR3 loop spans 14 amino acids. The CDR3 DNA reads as TGTGCCAGCCCTAAGGGTATTAGCACCGGGGAGCTGTTTTTT. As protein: CASPKGISTGELFF.

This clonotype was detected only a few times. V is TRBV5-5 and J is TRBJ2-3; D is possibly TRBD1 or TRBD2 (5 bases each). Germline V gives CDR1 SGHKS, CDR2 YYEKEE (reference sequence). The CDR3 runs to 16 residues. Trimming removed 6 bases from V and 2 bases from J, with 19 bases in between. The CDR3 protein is CASIARSGPITDTQYF. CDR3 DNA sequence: TGTGCCAGCATTGCCCGCTCGGGACCGATCACAGATACGCAGTATTTT. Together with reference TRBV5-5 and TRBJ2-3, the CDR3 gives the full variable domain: DAGVTQSPTHLIKTRGQQVTLRCSPISGHKSVSWYQQVLGQGPQFIFQYYEKEERGRGNFPDRFSARQFPNYSSELNVNALLLGDSALYLCASIARSGPITDTQYFGPGTRLTVL.

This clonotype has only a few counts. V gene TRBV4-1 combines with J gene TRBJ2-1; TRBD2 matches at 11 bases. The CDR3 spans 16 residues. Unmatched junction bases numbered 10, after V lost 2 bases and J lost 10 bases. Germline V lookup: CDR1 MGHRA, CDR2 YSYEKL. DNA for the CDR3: TGCGCCAGCAGCCAAAGACTAGCGGGGCTCCTGGACGAGCAGTTCTTC. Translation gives CASSQRLAGLLDEQFF.

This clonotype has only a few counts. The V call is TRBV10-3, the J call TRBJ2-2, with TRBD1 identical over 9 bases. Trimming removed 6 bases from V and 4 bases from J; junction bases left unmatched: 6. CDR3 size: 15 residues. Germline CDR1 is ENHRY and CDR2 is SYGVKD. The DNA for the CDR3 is TGTGCCATCAGGAGTGGGACAGGGCCCACCGGGGAGCTGTTTTTT. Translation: CAIRSGTGPTGELFF.

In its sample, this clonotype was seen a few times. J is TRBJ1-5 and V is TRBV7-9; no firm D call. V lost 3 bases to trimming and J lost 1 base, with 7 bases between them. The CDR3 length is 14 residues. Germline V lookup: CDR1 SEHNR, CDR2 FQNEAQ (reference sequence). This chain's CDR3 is CASSFGRSNQPQHF. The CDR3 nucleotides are TGTGCCAGCAGCTTCGGAAGGAGCAATCAGCCCCAGCATTTT.

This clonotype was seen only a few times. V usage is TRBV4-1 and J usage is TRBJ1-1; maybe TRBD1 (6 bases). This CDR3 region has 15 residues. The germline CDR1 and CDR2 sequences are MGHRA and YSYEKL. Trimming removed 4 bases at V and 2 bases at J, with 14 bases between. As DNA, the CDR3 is TGCGCCAGCAGCCTCAGACCGGGGGCCAACACTGAAGCTTTCTTT. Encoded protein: CASSLRPGANTEAFF.

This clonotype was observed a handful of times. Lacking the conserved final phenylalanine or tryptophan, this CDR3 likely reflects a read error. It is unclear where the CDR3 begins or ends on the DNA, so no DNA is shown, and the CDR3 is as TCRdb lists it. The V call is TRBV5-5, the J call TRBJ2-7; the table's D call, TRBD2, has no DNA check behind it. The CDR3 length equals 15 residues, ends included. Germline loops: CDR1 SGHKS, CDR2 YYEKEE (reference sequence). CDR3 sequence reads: CASSLDLGLAAIPMS.